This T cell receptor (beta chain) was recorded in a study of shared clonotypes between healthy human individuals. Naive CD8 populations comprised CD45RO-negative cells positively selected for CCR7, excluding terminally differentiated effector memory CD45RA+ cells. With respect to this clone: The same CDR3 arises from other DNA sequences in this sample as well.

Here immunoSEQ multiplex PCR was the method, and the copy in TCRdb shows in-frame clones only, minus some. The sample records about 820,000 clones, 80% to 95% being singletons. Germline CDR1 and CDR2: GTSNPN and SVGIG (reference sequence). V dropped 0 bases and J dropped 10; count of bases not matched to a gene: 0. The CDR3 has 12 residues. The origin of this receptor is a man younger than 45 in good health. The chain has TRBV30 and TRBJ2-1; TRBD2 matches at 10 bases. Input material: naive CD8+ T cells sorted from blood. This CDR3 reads CAWSVLAGEQFF. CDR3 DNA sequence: TGTGCCTGGAGTGTACTAGCGGGAGAGCAGTTCTTC.